Given below is one TCR beta chain in context. The antigen remains unidentified. Time point denoted: persistent/refractory GD, antithyroid drugs over 5 years with positive TRAb. With RNA extracted from PBMCs as input, the TCR library was made. A peripheral blood sample, 7 to 9 milliliters in volume, was drawn into EDTA tubes. This CDR3 region has 16 residues. Germline V lookup: CDR1 SGHRS, CDR2 YFSETQ. The J segment lost 4 bases and the V segment lost 4 bases, leaving 7 bases of the junction unmatched. The data originate from a study of regulatory T cells in long-lasting Graves disease. Building the TCR beta libraries relied on iRepertoire HTBI primers, and CDR3 regions underwent Arm-PCR. Original data processing: Looking across samples, the authors found some 60 TRBV and 13 to 15 TRBJ segments. In TCRdb, the multiplex PCR reads were re-called with MiXCR into one record per CDR3 protein. TCRdb, not the authors, supplied the V and J calls. The data show 600,000 to 850,000 distinct CDR3 sequences, 25% to 35% seen once.

The study, taken as a whole, reports: With persistent disease, TRBV28, TRBJ1-2 and TRBJ2-5 were the favored segments. Since the sample size was small, accuracy may have been reduced.

The chain employs TRBV5-1 and TRBJ2-5; 13 nucleotides align to TRBD2. The sample was peripheral blood mononuclear cells (PBMCs), taken when the disease was refractory, from a patient treated with antithyroid drugs. This TCR was recovered from a female donor with Graves disease. The CDR3 spells CASSVGLAGLLETQYF. CDR3 coding DNA: TGCGCCAGCAGCGTGGGACTAGCGGGGCTATTAGAGACCCAGTACTTC.